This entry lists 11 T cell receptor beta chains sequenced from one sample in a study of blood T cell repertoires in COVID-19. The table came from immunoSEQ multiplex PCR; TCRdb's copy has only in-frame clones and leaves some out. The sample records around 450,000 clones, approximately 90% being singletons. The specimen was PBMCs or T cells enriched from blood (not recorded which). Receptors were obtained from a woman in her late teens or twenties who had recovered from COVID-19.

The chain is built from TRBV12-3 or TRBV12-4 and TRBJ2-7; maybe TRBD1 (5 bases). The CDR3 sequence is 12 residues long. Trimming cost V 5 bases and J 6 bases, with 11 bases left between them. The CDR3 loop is CASSPFRGEQYF. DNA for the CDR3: TGTGCCAGCAGTCCCTTTAGGGGCGAGCAGTACTTC.

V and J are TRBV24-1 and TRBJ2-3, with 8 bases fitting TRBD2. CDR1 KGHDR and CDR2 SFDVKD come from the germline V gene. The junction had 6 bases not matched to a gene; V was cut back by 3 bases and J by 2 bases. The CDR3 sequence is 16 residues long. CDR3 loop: CATSDHKRGNTDTQYF. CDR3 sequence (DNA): TGTGCCACCAGTGATCACAAGCGGGGGAACACAGATACGCAGTATTTT.

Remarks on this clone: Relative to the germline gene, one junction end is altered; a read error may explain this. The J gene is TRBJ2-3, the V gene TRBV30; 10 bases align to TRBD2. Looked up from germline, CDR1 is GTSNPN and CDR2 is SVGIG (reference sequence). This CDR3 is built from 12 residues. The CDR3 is CAWSPGTSAYLF. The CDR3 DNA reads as TGTGCCTGGAGTCCCGGGACTAGCGCCTATTTATTT.

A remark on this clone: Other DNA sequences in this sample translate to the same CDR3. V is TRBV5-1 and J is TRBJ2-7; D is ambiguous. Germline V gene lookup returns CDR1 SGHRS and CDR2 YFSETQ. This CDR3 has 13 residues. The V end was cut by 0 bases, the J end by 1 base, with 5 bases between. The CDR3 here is CASSLAVSYEQYF. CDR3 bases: TGCGCCAGCAGCTTGGCTGTTTCCTACGAGCAGTACTTC.

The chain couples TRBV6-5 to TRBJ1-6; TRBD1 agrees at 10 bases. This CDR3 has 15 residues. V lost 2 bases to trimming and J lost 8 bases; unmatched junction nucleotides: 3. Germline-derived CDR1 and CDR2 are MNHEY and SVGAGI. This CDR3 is CASSYDRGLYSPLHF. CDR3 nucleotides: TGTGCCAGCAGTTACGACAGGGGGCTTTATTCACCCCTCCACTTT.

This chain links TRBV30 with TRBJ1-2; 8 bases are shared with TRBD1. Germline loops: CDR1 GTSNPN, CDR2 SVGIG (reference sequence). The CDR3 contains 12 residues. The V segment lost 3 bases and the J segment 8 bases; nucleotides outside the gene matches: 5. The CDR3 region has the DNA TGTGCCTGGAGCGAAACAGGGGGGGGCTACACCTTC. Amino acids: CAWSETGGGYTF.

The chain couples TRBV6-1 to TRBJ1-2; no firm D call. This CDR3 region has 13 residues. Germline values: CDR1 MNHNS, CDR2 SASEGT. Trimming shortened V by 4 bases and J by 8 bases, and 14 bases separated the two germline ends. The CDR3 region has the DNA TGTGCCAGCAGTGGAGATATAATGAGAGGCTACACCTTC. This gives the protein CASSGDIMRGYTF.

The chain's CDR3 is CAWSVGLASYEQYF. In nucleotides, the CDR3 is TGTGCCTGGAGTGTAGGACTTGCATCCTACGAGCAGTACTTC. V and J are TRBV30 and TRBJ2-7, with a weak D call TRBD2 (5 bases). This CDR3 region has 14 residues. V lost 0 bases to trimming and J lost 1 base, with 10 bases between them. Germline-derived CDR1 and CDR2 are GTSNPN and SVGIG (reference sequence).

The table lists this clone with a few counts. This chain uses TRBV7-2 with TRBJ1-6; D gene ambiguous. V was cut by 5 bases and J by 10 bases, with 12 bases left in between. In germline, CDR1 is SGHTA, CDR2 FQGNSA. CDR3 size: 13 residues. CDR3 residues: CASSIPGSSPLHF. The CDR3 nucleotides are TGTGCCAGCAGCATCCCCGGGTCCTCACCCCTCCACTTT.

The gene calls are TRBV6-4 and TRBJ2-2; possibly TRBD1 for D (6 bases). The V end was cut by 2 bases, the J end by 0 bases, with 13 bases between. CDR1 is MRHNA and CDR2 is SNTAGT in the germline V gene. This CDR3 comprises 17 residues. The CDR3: CASSDRYRVANTGELFF. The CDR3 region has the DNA TGTGCCAGCAGTGACCGGTACAGGGTCGCGAACACCGGGGAGCTGTTTTTT.

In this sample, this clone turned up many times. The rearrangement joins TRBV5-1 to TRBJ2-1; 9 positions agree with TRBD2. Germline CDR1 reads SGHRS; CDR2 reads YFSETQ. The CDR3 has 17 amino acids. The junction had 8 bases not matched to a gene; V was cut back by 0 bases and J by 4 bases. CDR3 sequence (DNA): TGCGCCAGCAGCTTGGGTAGCGGGGGACGGGGATACAATGAGCAGTTCTTC. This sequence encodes CASSLGSGGRGYNEQFF. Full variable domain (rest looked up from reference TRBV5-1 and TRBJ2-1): KAGVTQTPRYLIKTRGQQVTLSCSPISGHRSVSWYQQTPGQGLQFLFEYFSETQRNKGNFPGRFSGRQFSNSRSEMNVSTLELGDSALYLCASSLGSGGRGYNEQFFGPGTRLTVL.